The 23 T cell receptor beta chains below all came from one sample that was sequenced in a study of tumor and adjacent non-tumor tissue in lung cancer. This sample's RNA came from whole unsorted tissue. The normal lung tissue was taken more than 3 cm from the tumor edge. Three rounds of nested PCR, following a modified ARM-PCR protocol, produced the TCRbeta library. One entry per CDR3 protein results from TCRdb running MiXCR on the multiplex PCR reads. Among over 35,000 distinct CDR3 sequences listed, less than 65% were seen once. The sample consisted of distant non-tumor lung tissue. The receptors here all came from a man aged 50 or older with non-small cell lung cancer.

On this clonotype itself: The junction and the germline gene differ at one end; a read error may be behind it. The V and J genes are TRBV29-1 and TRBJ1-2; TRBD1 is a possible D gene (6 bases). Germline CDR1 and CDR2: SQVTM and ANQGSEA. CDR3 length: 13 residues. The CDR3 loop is CCVGHQGNYGYTF. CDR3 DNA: TGCTGCGTTGGCCATCAGGGGAACTATGGCTACACCTTC. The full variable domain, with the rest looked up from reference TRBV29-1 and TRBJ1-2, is SAVISQKPSRDICQRGTSLTIQCQVDSQVTMMFWYRQQPGQSLTLIATANQGSEATYESGFVIDKFPISRPNLTFSTLTVSNMSPEDSSIYLCCVGHQGNYGYTFGSGTRLTVV.

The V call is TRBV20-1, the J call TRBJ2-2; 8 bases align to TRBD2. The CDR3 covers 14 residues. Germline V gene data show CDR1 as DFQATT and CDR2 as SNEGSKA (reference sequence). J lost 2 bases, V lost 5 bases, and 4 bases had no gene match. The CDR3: CSAGGGHNTGELFF. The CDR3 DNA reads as TGCAGTGCTGGCGGGGGGCATAACACCGGGGAGCTGTTTTTT.

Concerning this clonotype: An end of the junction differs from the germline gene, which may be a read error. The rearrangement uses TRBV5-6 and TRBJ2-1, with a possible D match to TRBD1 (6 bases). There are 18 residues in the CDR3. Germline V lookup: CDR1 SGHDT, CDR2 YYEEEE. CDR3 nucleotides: TGTGCTAGCAGCTGGGCCAGGGGCAGCACCAACTCCTACAATGAGCAGTTCTTC. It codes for CASSWARGSTNSYNEQFF.

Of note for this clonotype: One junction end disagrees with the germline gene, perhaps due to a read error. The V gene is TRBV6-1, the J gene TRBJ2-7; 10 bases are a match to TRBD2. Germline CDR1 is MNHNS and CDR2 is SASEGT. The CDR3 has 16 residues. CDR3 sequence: CVGSDRLAGHYYDQYF. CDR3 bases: TGCGTCGGCAGTGACCGACTAGCGGGCCATTACTACGATCAGTATTTC.

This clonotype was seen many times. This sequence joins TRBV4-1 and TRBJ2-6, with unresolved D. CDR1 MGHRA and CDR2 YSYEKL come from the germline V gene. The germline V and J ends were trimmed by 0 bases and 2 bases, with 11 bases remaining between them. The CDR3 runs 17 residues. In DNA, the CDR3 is TGCGCCAGCAGCCAAGATTTCGTCCAGGCTGGGGCCAACGTCCTGACTTTC. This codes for CASSQDFVQAGANVLTF.

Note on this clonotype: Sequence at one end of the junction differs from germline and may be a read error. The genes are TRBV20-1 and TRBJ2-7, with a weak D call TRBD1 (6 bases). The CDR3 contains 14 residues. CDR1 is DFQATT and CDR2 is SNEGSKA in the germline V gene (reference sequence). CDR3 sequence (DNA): TGCAATGCTAAAAACCGGGACAAGTCCTACGAGCAGTACTTC. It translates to CNAKNRDKSYEQYF.

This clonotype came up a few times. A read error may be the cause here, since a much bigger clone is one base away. For the CDR3, the DNA is TGTGCCAGCAGTCGAGGGTTGGATGAAAAACTGTCTTTT. Its protein product is CASSRGLDEKLSF. V gene TRBV6-6 combines with J gene TRBJ1-4; D is unclear. This CDR3 contains 13 residues. Germline values: CDR1 MNHNY, CDR2 SVGAGI (reference sequence).

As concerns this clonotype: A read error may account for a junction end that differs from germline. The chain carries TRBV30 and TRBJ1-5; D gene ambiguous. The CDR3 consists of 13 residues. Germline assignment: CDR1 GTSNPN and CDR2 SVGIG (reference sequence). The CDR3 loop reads CAWSVVGSQSQHF. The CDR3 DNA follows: TGTGCCTGGAGTGTAGTAGGGTCTCAGTCCCAGCATTTT.

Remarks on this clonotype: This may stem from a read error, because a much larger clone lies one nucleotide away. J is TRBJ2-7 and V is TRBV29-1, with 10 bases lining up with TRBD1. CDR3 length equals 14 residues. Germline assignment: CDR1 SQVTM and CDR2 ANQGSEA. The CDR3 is CNVTLGTGAYEQYF. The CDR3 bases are TGCAACGTTACATTGGGGACAGGGGCCTACGAGCAGTACTTC.

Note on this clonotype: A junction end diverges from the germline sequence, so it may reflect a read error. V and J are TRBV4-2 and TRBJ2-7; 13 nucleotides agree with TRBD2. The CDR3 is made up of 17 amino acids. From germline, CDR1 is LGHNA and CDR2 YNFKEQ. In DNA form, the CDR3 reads TGTGGCAGCAGCCAAGACCCCCGGACTAGCGGGAGTGGCAAGCAGTACTTC. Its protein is CGSSQDPRTSGSGKQYF.

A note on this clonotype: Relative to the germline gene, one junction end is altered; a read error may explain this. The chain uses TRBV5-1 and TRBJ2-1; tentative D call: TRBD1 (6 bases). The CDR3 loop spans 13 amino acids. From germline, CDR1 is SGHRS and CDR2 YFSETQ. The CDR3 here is CASSQGQYNEEFF. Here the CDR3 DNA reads TGTGCCAGCAGCCAAGGACAGTACAATGAGGAGTTCTTC.

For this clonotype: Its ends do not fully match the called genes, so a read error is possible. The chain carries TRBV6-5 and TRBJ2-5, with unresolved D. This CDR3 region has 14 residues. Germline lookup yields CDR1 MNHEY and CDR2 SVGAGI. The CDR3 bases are TGCGCCAGCACTCTCTTGGATGGCGGCGAGACCCAGTACTTC. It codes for CASTLLDGGETQYF.

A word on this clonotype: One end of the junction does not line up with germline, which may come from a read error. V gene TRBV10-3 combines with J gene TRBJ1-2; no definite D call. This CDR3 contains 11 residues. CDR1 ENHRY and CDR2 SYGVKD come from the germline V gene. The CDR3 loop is CVIENNYDYTF. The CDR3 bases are TGTGTCATTGAGAATAACTATGACTACACCTTC.

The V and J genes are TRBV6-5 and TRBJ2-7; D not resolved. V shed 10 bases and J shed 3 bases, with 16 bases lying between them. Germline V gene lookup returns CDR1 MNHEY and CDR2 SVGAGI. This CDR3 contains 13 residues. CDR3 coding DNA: TGTGCCAACAGCGTAACGGGTTTCTACGAGCAGTACTTC. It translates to CANSVTGFYEQYF.

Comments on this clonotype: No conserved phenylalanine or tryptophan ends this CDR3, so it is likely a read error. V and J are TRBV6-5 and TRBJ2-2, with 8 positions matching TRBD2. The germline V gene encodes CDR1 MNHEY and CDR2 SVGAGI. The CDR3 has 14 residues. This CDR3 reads CASSYASGPGKLFI. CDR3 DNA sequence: TGTGCCAGCAGTTACGCTAGCGGGCCCGGGAAGCTGTTTATT.

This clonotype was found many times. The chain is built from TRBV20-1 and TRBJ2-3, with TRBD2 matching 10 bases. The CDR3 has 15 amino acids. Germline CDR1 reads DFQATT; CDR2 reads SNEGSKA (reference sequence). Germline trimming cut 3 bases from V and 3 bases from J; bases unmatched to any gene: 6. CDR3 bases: TGCAGTGCTAGTCGCGCTAGCGGGAGTACAGATACGCAGTATTTT. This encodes CSASRASGSTDTQYF.

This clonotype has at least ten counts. CDR3 nucleotide sequence: TGTGCCAGCAGTGACGGAGGGAACACTGAAGCTTTCTTT. This codes for CASSDGGNTEAFF. The rearrangement joins TRBV6-4 to TRBJ1-1, with D uncertain. Trimming took 2 bases from V and 1 from J, leaving 5 bases between them. Germline CDR1 is MRHNA and CDR2 is SNTAGT. CDR3 length equals 13 residues.

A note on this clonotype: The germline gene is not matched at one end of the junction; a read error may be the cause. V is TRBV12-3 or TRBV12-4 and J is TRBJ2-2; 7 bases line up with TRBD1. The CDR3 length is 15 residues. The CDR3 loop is CASSRGQAKTGELYF. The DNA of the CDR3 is TGTGCCAGCAGCCGAGGACAGGCAAAGACCGGGGAGCTGTATTTT.

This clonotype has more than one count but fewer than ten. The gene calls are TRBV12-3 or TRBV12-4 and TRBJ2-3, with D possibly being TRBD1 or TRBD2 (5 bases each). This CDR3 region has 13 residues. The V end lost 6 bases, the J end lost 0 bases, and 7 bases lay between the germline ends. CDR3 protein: CASSRDSTDTQYF. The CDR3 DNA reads TGTGCCAGCAGCCGGGACAGCACAGATACGCAGTATTTT.

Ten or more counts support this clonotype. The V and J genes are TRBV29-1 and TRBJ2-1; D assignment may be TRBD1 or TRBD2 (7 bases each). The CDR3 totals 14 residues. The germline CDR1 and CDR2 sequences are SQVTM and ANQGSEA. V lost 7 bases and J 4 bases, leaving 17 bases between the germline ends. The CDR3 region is CSGGRQTGYNEQFF. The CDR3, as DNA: TGCAGCGGCGGGAGACAGACAGGGTACAATGAGCAGTTCTTC.

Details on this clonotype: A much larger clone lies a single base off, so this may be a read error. The CDR3 DNA follows: TGTGCCAGCAGCTTAGGCCCAGGGACAGGGGAGATGCTCGGGGCCAACGTCCTGACTTTC. Translation: CASSLGPGTGEMLGANVLTF. The J gene is TRBJ2-6, the V gene TRBV7-9, with 10 positions matching TRBD1. The CDR3 has 20 residues. CDR1 is SEHNR and CDR2 is FQNEAQ in the germline V gene (reference sequence). The V and J ends lost 1 base and 4 bases, in that order; junction bases with no gene match: 13. The variable domain in full, with the rest retrieved from reference TRBV7-9 and TRBJ2-6, is DTGVSQNPRHKITKRGQNVTFRCDPISEHNRLYWYRQTLGQGPEFLTYFQNEAQLEKSRLLSDRFSAERPKGSFSTLEIQRTEQGDSAMYLCASSLGPGTGEMLGANVLTFGAGSRLTVL.

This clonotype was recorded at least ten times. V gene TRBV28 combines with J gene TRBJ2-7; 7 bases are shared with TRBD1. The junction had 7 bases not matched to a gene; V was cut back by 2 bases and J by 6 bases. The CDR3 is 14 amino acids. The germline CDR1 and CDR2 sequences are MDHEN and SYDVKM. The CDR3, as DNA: TGTGCCAGCAGTTTAACTCGGGACAGCGGCGAGCAGTACTTC. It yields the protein CASSLTRDSGEQYF.

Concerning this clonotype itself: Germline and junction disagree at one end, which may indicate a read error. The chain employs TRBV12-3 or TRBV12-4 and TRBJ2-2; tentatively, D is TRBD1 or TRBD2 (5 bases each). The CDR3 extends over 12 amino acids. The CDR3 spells CTSGRAGGELFF. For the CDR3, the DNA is TGTACCAGCGGCAGGGCCGGCGGGGAGCTGTTTTTT.